These 7 T cell receptor beta chains came from one sample sequenced in a study of spatial heterogeneity in lung cancer. Sample time point: sample taken at primary tumor resection. Sequencing of whole RNA from tumor, nontumor lung or frozen PBMC involved no sorting. TCRdb independently ran MiXCR on the 5' RACE reads; one entry per CDR3 protein. The table records roughly 4,600 distinct CDR3 sequences, roughly 30% of them present only once. This specimen consisted of PBMCs, obtained at surgery. These receptors all come from a male donor with early-stage non-small cell lung cancer.

The CDR3 spells CASSYSFPGRSTEAFF. The CDR3, as DNA: TGTGCCAGCAGTTACTCCTTTCCAGGGCGCAGCACTGAAGCTTTCTTT. The rearrangement links TRBV6-5 to TRBJ1-1; TRBD1 is a possible D gene (5 bases). Deletions cut 0 bases from V and 4 bases from J, with 15 bases between. The CDR3 has 16 amino acids. Germline loops: CDR1 MNHEY, CDR2 SVGAGI.

By its share, this clonotype is medium-sized. The rearrangement uses TRBV28 and TRBJ2-7; TRBD1 might be the D (6 bases). Germline V gives CDR1 MDHEN, CDR2 SYDVKM. This CDR3 region has 13 residues. V was pared by 6 bases and J by 2 bases, with 11 bases between. CDR3 sequence: CASSSTGPYEQYF. CDR3 nucleotides: TGTGCCAGCAGCTCTACAGGGCCCTACGAGCAGTACTTC.

V is TRBV14 and J is TRBJ1-2; 8 bases are shared with TRBD1. The germline V gene has CDR1 SGHDN and CDR2 FVKESK. This CDR3 has 18 residues. V shed 4 bases and J 2 bases; nucleotides not matched to a gene: 15. The CDR3 region is CASSRLTGTGDLNYGYTF. The CDR3 nucleotides are TGTGCCAGCAGCCGCTTGACCGGGACAGGAGACTTGAACTATGGCTACACCTTC.

This rearrangement joins TRBV11-2 to TRBJ2-1; no clear D gene. CDR1 SGHAT and CDR2 FQNNGV come from the germline V gene. The CDR3 contains 10 residues. V lost 2 bases and J lost 10, with 3 bases in between. CDR3 sequence reads: CASSLTEQFF. The DNA for the CDR3 is TGTGCCAGCAGCTTAACGGAGCAGTTCTTC.

This clonotype appeared a few times. The chain employs TRBV4-2 and TRBJ1-1, with D unresolved. V lost 1 base and J 4 bases, leaving 10 bases between the germline ends. The CDR3 has 14 residues. Germline V gene lookup returns CDR1 LGHNA and CDR2 YNFKEQ. The CDR3 nucleotides are TGTGCCAGCAGCCAAGTCTCTACCGGCACTGAAGCTTTCTTT. It encodes CASSQVSTGTEAFF.

This clonotype is termed large (0.1 to 1%). V is TRBV28 and J is TRBJ1-5; D call uncertain. The ends were cut back, 1 base at V and 5 bases at J, with 12 bases in the middle. CDR3 length equals 15 residues. Germline CDR1 MDHEN, CDR2 SYDVKM. CDR3 sequence: CASSLLQVGYQPQHF. CDR3 nucleotides: TGTGCCAGCAGTTTATTGCAGGTTGGATATCAGCCCCAGCATTTT. The whole variable domain, remainder taken from reference TRBV28 and TRBJ1-5, is DVKVTQSSRYLVKRTGEKVFLECVQDMDHENMFWYRQDPGLGLRLIYFSYDVKMKEKGDIPEGYSVSREKKERFSLILESASTNQTSMYLCASSLLQVGYQPQHFGDGTRLSIL.

J is TRBJ1-1 and V is TRBV6-6; D remains ambiguous. Germline CDR1 is MNHNY and CDR2 is SVGAGI (reference sequence). This CDR3 has 12 amino acids. Trimming removed 7 bases from V and 0 bases from J, with 6 bases in between. The chain's CDR3 is CASKGVNTEAFF. CDR3 bases: TGTGCCAGCAAAGGCGTGAACACTGAAGCTTTCTTT.